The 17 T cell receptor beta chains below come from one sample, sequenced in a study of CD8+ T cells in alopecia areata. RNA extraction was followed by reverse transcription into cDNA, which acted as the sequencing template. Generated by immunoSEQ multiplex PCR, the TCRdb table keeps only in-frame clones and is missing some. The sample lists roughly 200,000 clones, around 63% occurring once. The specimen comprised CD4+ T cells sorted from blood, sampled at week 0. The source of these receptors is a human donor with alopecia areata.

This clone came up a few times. The CDR3 loop reads CASSPLEGQGLIEAFF. For the CDR3, the DNA is TGTGCCAGCTCACCACTTGAGGGACAGGGGCTGATTGAAGCTTTCTTT. J is TRBJ1-1 and V is TRBV18, with 10 nucleotides matching TRBD1. This CDR3 has 16 amino acids. J gave up 7 bases and V 1 base, and 9 bases lay outside the gene matches. From germline, CDR1 is KGHSH and CDR2 LQKENI.

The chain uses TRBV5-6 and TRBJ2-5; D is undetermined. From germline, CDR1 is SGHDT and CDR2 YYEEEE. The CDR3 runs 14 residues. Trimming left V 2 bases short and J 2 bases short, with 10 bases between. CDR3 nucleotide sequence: TGTGCCAGCAGCTTAGCTTGGTTGCAAGAGACCCAGTACTTC. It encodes CASSLAWLQETQYF.

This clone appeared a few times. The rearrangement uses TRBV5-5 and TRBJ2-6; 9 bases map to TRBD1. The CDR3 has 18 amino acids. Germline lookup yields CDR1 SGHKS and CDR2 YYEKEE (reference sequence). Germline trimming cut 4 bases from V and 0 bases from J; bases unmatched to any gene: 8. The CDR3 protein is CASSVLGTGSSGANVLTF. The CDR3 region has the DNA TGTGCCAGCAGCGTACTCGGGACAGGGTCCTCTGGGGCCAACGTCCTGACTTTC.

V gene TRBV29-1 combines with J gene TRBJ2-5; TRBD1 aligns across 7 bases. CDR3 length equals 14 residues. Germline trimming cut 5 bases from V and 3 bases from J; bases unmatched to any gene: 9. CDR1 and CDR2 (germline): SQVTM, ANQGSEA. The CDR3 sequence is CSVLKGANKETQYF. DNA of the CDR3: TGCAGCGTTTTAAAGGGGGCGAACAAAGAGACCCAGTACTTC.

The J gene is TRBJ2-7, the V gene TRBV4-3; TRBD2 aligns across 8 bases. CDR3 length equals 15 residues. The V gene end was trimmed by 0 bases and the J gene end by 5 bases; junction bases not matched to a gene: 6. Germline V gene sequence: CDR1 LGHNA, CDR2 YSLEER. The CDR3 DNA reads TGCGCCAGCAGCCAAGATTGGCGGGGGGTGAACGAGCAGTACTTC. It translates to CASSQDWRGVNEQYF.

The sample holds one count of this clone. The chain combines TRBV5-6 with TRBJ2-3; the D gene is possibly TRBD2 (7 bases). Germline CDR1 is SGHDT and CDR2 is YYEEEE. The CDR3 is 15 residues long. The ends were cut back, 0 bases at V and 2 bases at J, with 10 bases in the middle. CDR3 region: CASSLAGGSTDTQYF. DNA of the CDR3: TGTGCCAGCAGCTTGGCGGGGGGCTCCACAGATACGCAGTATTTT.

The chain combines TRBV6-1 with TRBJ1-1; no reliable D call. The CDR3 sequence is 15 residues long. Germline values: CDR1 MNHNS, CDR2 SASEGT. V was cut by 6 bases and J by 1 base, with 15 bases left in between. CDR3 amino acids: CASSSNGHPNTEAFF. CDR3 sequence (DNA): TGTGCCAGCAGCTCCAACGGGCACCCGAACACTGAAGCTTTCTTT.

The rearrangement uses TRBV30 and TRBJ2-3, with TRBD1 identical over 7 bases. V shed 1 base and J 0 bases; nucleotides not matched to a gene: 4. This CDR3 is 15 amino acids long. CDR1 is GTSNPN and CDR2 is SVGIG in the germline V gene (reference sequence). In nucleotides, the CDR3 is TGTGCCTGGAGTGCGGGACAGATGAGCACAGATACGCAGTATTTT. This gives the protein CAWSAGQMSTDTQYF.

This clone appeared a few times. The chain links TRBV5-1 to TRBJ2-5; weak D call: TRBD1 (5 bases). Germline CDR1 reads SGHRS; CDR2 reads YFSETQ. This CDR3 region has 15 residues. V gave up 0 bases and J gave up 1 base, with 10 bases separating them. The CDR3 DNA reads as TGCGCCAGCAGCTTGGTCTGGCAGGGCCAAGAGACCCAGTACTTC. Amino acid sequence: CASSLVWQGQETQYF.

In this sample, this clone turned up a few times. The CDR3 loop is CASRSGPIGQGGQETQYF. The CDR3 DNA is TGTGCCAGCAGATCGGGCCCAATAGGACAGGGAGGACAAGAGACCCAGTACTTC. The chain employs TRBV11-2 and TRBJ2-5; 8 bases agree with TRBD1. The CDR3 contains 18 residues. Germline lookup yields CDR1 SGHAT and CDR2 FQNNGV. V lost 6 bases to trimming and J lost 2 bases; unmatched junction nucleotides: 17.

This chain's CDR3 is CATSKETNYGYTF. The CDR3, as DNA: TGTGCCACCAGCAAGGAAACAAACTATGGCTACACCTTC. The V call is TRBV15, the J call TRBJ1-2; no firm D call. In germline, CDR1 is LNHNV, CDR2 YYDKDF (reference sequence). The CDR3 is 13 amino acids. The V gene lost 4 bases and the J gene lost 2 bases, with 8 bases spanning the gap.

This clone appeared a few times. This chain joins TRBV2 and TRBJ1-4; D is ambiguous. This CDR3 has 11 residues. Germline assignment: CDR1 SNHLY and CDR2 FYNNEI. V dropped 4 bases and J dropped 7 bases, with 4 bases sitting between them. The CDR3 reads CASSVGEKLFF. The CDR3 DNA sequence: TGTGCCAGCAGTGTGGGTGAAAAACTGTTTTTT.

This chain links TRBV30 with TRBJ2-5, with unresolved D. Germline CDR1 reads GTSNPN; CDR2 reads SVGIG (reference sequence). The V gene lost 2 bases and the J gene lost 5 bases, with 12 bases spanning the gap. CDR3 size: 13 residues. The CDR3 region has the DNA TGTGCCTGGAGTCCTAAGGGCATGGAGACCCAGTACTTC. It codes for CAWSPKGMETQYF.

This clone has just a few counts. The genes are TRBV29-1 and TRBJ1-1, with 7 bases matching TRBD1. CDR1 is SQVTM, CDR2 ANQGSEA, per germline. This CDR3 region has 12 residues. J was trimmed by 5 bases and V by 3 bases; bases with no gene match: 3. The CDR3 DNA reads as TGCAGCGTTGACGAGGGGGCGACTGAAGCTTTCTTT. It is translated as CSVDEGATEAFF.

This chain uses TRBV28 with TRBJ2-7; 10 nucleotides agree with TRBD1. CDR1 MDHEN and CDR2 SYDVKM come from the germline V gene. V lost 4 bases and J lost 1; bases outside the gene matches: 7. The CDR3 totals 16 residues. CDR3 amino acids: CASSSPRDRGSYEQYF. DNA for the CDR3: TGTGCCAGCAGTTCACCGCGGGACAGGGGTTCCTACGAGCAGTACTTC.

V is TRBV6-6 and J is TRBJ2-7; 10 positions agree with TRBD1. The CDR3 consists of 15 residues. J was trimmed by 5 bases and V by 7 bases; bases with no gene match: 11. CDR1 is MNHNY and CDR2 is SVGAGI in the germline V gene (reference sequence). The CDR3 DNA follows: TGTGCCAGCACCAAACAACGGACAGGGGGAAACGAGCAGTACTTC. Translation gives CASTKQRTGGNEQYF.

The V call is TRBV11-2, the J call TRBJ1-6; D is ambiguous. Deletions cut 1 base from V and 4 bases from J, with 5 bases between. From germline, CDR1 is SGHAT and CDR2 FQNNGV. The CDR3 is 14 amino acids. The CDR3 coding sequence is TGTGCCAGCAGCTTAGCCCATTATAATTCACCCCTCCACTTT. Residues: CASSLAHYNSPLHF. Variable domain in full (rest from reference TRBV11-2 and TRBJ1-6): EAGVAQSPRYKIIEKRQSVAFWCNPISGHATLYWYQQILGQGPKLLIQFQNNGVVDDSQLPKDRFSAERLKGVDSTLKIQPAKLEDSAVYLCASSLAHYNSPLHFGNGTRLTVT.